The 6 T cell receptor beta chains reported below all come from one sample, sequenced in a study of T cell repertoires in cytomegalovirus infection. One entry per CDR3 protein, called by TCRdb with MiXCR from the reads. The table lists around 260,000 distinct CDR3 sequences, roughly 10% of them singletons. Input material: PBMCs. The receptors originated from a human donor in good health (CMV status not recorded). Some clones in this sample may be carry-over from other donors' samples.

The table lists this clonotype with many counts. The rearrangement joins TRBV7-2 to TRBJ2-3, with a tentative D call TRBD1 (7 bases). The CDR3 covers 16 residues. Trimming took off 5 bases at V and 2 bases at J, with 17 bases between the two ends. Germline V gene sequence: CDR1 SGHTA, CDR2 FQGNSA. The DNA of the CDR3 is TGTGCCAGCAGCCTACGCAGGGGGGCGTACACAGATACGCAGTATTTT. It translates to CASSLRRGAYTDTQYF.

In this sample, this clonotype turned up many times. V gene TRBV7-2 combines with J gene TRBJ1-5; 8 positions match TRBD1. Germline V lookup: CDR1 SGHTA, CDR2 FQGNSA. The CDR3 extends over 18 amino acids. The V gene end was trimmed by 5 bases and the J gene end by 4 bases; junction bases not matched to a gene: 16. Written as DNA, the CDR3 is TGTGCCAGCAGCAAAAGGCACGGACAGGGTGTCAAGAATCAGCCCCAGCATTTT. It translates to CASSKRHGQGVKNQPQHF.

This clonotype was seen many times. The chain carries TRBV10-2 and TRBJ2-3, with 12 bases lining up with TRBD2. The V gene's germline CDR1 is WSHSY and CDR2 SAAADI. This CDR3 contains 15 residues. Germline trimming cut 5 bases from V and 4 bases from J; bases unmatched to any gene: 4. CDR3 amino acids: CASSSTSGRPDTQYF. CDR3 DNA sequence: TGCGCCAGCAGTTCCACTAGCGGGAGGCCAGATACGCAGTATTTT.

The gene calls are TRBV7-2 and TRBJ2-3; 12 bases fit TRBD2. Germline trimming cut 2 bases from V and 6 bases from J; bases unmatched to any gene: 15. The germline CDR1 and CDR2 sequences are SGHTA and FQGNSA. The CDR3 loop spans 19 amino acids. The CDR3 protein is CASSLSPRASGRERDTQYF. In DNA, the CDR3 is TGTGCCAGCAGCTTATCCCCGCGGGCTAGCGGGAGGGAAAGGGATACGCAGTATTTT.

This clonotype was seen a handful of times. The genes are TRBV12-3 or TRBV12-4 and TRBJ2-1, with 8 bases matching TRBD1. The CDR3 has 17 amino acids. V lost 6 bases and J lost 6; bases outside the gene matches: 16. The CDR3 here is CASSRTRGLGPTNEQFF. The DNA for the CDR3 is TGTGCCAGCAGCAGGACCAGGGGGCTGGGTCCCACCAATGAGCAGTTCTTC.

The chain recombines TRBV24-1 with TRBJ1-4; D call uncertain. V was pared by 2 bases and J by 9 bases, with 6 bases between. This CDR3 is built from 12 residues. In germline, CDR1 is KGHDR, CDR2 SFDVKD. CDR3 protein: CATSDYGQKLFF. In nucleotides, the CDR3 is TGTGCCACCAGTGATTACGGCCAAAAACTGTTTTTT.